The 20 T cell receptor beta chains below were found in one sample sequenced in a study of Graves' ophthalmopathy and Graves' hyperthyroidism. From RNA, the CDR3 regions of TCR beta chains were amplified and sequenced. Second-round multiplex PCR came after first-round RT-PCR with HTBI primers. TCRdb used MiXCR to reprocess the multiplex PCR reads, holding one entry per CDR3 protein. Among 200,000 to 250,000 distinct CDR3 sequences, roughly 21% were seen once, and the ten largest hold about 46%. The specimen was peripheral blood. The receptors come from a woman aged 50 to 60 with Graves' ophthalmopathy.

With regard to this clonotype: The junction departs from germline at one end; a sequencing error may be responsible. The V call is TRBV5-1, the J call TRBJ1-6; the D gene is possibly TRBD1 (6 bases). From germline, CDR1 is SGHRS and CDR2 YFSETQ. This CDR3 contains 14 residues. CDR3 in amino acids: CASSLNRDNSPPHF. The DNA of the CDR3 is TGCGCCAGCAGCTTGAACAGGGATAATTCACCCCCCCACTTT.

This clonotype was seen many times. The chain couples TRBV2 to TRBJ2-2, with D hard to call. Germline V gives CDR1 SNHLY, CDR2 FYNNEI. Between the trimmed V and J ends, which lost 6 bases and 1 base, there was a span of 18 bases. This CDR3 comprises 17 residues. The CDR3 here is CASSRQPRSGNTGELFF. In DNA form, the CDR3 reads TGTGCCAGCAGCCGTCAACCCCGGTCAGGGAACACCGGGGAGCTGTTTTTT.

This clonotype was seen ten or more times. The chain couples TRBV6-1 to TRBJ2-5; possible D gene TRBD2, 5 bases. There are 15 residues in the CDR3. V lost 4 bases and J lost 5, with 17 bases in between. The germline V gene encodes CDR1 MNHNS and CDR2 SASEGT. CDR3 sequence: CASSALQASFETQYF. The CDR3 coding sequence is TGTGCCAGCAGTGCCCTGCAAGCTAGCTTTGAGACCCAGTACTTC.

This clonotype has at least ten counts. This chain connects TRBV6-1 to TRBJ2-7; TRBD2 is a possible D gene (6 bases). The CDR3 is made up of 14 amino acids. The germline V gene has CDR1 MNHNS and CDR2 SASEGT. The V and J ends lost 4 bases and 1 base respectively, with 11 bases between them. The CDR3 sequence: CASSGSGPSYEQYF. Written as DNA, the CDR3 is TGTGCCAGCAGTGGTAGCGGACCGTCCTACGAGCAGTACTTC.

V and J are TRBV12-3 or TRBV12-4 and TRBJ1-2; D remains ambiguous. V lost 0 bases, J lost 1 base, and 9 bases lay in between. The CDR3 loop spans 15 amino acids. DNA for the CDR3: TGTGCCAGCAGTTTAGCTAGGTCTGATAACTATGGCTACACCTTC. This codes for CASSLARSDNYGYTF.

Only a few counts were recorded for this clonotype. The rearrangement joins TRBV18 to TRBJ1-2, with D maybe TRBD1 (6 bases). Trimming stripped 5 bases from V and 8 bases from J, with 24 bases between. Germline assignment: CDR1 KGHSH and CDR2 LQKENI. The CDR3 covers 16 residues. The CDR3 DNA sequence: TGTGCCAGCTCAAAAACGACACAGGGAAACTGGCGCGGCTACACCTTC. Protein: CASSKTTQGNWRGYTF. Using reference TRBV18 and TRBJ1-2 for the parts outside the CDR3, the full variable domain is NAGVMQNPRHLVRRRGQEARLRCSPMKGHSHVYWYRQLPEEGLKFMVYLQKENIIDESGMPKERFSAEFPKEGPSILRIQQVVRGDSAAYFCASSKTTQGNWRGYTFGSGTRLTVV.

On this clonotype: Since a much larger clone is just one base distant, this may be a read error. It is likely a read error, because the conserved phenylalanine at the end of the CDR3 is missing. V is TRBV7-9 and J is TRBJ2-7; weak D call: TRBD2 (6 bases). This CDR3 has 14 residues. V lost 1 base, J lost 3 bases, and 10 bases lay in between. Germline V gene lookup returns CDR1 SEHNR and CDR2 FQNEAQ (reference sequence). In DNA form, the CDR3 reads TGTGCCAGCAGCTTAGTGGGGGACTTCTACGAGCAGTACTAC. Amino acid sequence: CASSLVGDFYEQYY.

In its sample, this clonotype was seen a few times. The chain uses TRBV11-2 and TRBJ1-3; D remains unclear. Germline CDR1 SGHAT, CDR2 FQNNGV. This CDR3 spans 17 amino acids. The V end lost 1 base, the J end lost 0 bases, and 13 bases lay between the germline ends. CDR3 sequence reads: CASSLGRLRNSGNTIYF. The CDR3 DNA reads as TGTGCCAGCAGCTTAGGCAGGTTGAGGAACTCTGGAAACACCATATATTTT.

This clonotype was picked up a small number of times. The chain is built from TRBV3-1 and TRBJ2-7; D gene uncertain. The CDR3 totals 13 residues. V was pared by 4 bases and J by 6 bases, with 13 bases between. Germline V gives CDR1 LGHDT, CDR2 YNNKEL (reference sequence). CDR3: CASSPARSREQYF. DNA for the CDR3: TGTGCCAGCAGCCCCGCCCGGTCGCGCGAGCAGTACTTC.

At least ten counts were recorded for this clonotype. The chain joins TRBV9 to TRBJ1-3; D not certain. Germline-derived CDR1 and CDR2 are SGDLS and YYNGEE. There are 15 residues in the CDR3. The V gene lost 2 bases and the J gene lost 2 bases, with 11 bases spanning the gap. This CDR3 is CASSVHYGAGNTIYF. As DNA, the CDR3 is TGTGCCAGCAGCGTCCATTACGGAGCTGGAAACACCATATATTTT.

This clonotype has ten or more counts. The chain has TRBV9 and TRBJ1-6; no clear D. The germline V gene encodes CDR1 SGDLS and CDR2 YYNGEE. V lost 0 bases to trimming and J lost 9 bases, with 7 bases between them. This CDR3 is built from 13 residues. The CDR3 DNA reads as TGTGCCAGCAGCGTAGCGGGGATTTCACCCCTCCACTTT. This codes for CASSVAGISPLHF.

The table lists this clonotype with a few counts. The chain has TRBV28 and TRBJ1-1; D possibly corresponds to TRBD1 (6 bases). The germline CDR1 and CDR2 sequences are MDHEN and SYDVKM. The V end was cut by 3 bases, the J end by 6 bases, with 14 bases between. CDR3 length: 14 amino acids. CDR3 amino acids: CASSFITGLPEAFF. CDR3 bases: TGTGCCAGCAGTTTCATAACAGGGTTGCCTGAAGCTTTCTTT.

The chain links TRBV12-3 or TRBV12-4 to TRBJ2-3; D possibly matches TRBD1 or TRBD2 (6 bases each). Trimming shortened V by 1 base and J by 4 bases, and 18 bases separated the two germline ends. This CDR3 contains 17 residues. CDR3 residues: CASSLGVMGGPPDTQYF. CDR3 sequence (DNA): TGTGCCAGCAGTTTAGGCGTCATGGGGGGCCCCCCAGATACGCAGTATTTT.

This clonotype is a singleton in its sample. V and J are TRBV6-1 and TRBJ2-2; 8 bases fit TRBD1. Trimming at V came to 4 bases and at J to 7 bases, leaving 8 bases not matched to a gene. Per germline, CDR1 MNHNS and CDR2 SASEGT. The CDR3 is made up of 15 amino acids. CDR3 DNA sequence: TGTGCCAGCAGTGTGACAGGGGCCAAGGGCGGGGAGCTGTTTTTT. Its translation: CASSVTGAKGGELFF.

This clonotype was seen many times. The chain employs TRBV28 and TRBJ1-2; 9 bases are a match to TRBD1. The CDR3 loop spans 15 amino acids. The germline gives CDR1 MDHEN, CDR2 SYDVKM. Trimming removed 1 base from V and 7 bases from J; junction bases left unmatched: 7. CDR3 region: CASSLSTGGGFGYTF. The CDR3 DNA follows: TGTGCCAGCAGTTTATCGACAGGGGGGGGATTTGGCTACACCTTC.

CDR3 residues: CASSFTSGLEQYF. The DNA of the CDR3 is TGTGCCAGCAGTTTCACTAGCGGTCTGGAGCAGTACTTC. J is TRBJ2-7 and V is TRBV12-3 or TRBV12-4; TRBD2 matches 8 bases. V lost 3 bases, J lost 7 bases, and 5 bases stayed unmatched. The CDR3 length is 13 residues.

The table lists this clonotype with many counts. This chain joins TRBV7-6 and TRBJ2-3; D unresolved. The V end lost 4 bases, the J end lost 0 bases, and 8 bases lay between the germline ends. CDR3 length equals 14 residues. The germline CDR1 and CDR2 sequences are SGHVS and FNYEAQ. The CDR3 DNA reads as TGTGCCAGCAGCTATCACAGAAGCACAGATACGCAGTATTTT. This sequence encodes CASSYHRSTDTQYF.

The gene calls are TRBV29-1 and TRBJ1-2; 8 nucleotides agree with TRBD1. J gave up 3 bases and V 7 bases, and 7 bases lay outside the gene matches. CDR3 length: 13 residues. Germline V gene data show CDR1 as SQVTM and CDR2 as ANQGSEA. The CDR3 nucleotides are TGCAGCGCCAAACAGGGGGGCGACTATGGCTACACCTTC. Translated: CSAKQGGDYGYTF.

This clonotype occurred a few times. One junction end disagrees with the germline gene, perhaps due to a read error. The chain recombines TRBV5-8 with TRBJ2-2; D remains unclear. The CDR3 runs to 15 residues. Germline lookup yields CDR1 SGHTS and CDR2 YDEGEE. CDR3: CVSSTWVGYTGELFF. CDR3 sequence (DNA): TGTGTCAGCAGCACCTGGGTAGGGTACACCGGGGAGCTGTTTTTT.

This clonotype was counted ten times or more. Here the CDR3 reads CASSATGWRETQYF. CDR3 coding DNA: TGTGCCAGCAGTGCGACAGGGTGGCGGGAGACCCAGTACTTC. The chain uses TRBV6-1 and TRBJ2-5; 7 nucleotides line up with TRBD1. Germline CDR1 is MNHNS and CDR2 is SASEGT. The CDR3 runs to 14 residues. Germline trimming cut 4 bases from V and 5 bases from J; bases unmatched to any gene: 7.